The next 21 T cell receptor beta chains were all read from a single sample in a study of blood T cell repertoires in COVID-19. Clones were sequenced by immunoSEQ multiplex PCR, and TCRdb holds only the in-frame ones, with some missing. This table has about 240,000 clones, about nine tenths appearing once. Sequenced: peripheral blood. The origin of the receptors is a man in his fifties or sixties with acute or convalescent COVID-19.

This clone came up a few times. V gene TRBV18 combines with J gene TRBJ1-4; the D gene is possibly TRBD1 (6 bases). V was cut by 3 bases and J by 5 bases, with 13 bases left in between. The CDR3 length is 15 residues. The germline CDR1 and CDR2 sequences are KGHSH and LQKENI. The CDR3 loop reads CASSPEQGYNEKLFF. The CDR3 DNA reads as TGTGCCAGCTCACCCGAACAGGGTTACAATGAAAAACTGTTTTTT.

Here the CDR3 DNA reads TGTGCCAGCAGCCCAGGGACTAGCGGGCTGGGTGACATTCAGTACTTC. Its translation: CASSPGTSGLGDIQYF. The chain recombines TRBV11-2 with TRBJ2-4; 12 positions agree with TRBD2. The CDR3 covers 16 residues. Germline CDR1 reads SGHAT; CDR2 reads FQNNGV. The trim removed 5 bases at V and 8 bases at J, leaving 10 bases unmatched. Full variable domain (remainder filled in from reference TRBV11-2 and TRBJ2-4): EAGVAQSPRYKIIEKRQSVAFWCNPISGHATLYWYQQILGQGPKLLIQFQNNGVVDDSQLPKDRFSAERLKGVDSTLKIQPAKLEDSAVYLCASSPGTSGLGDIQYFGAGTRLSVL.

The chain has TRBV15 and TRBJ1-1; D is unresolved. The CDR3 sequence is 13 residues long. V was clipped by 1 base and J by 4 bases, with 7 bases between them. Germline V lookup: CDR1 LNHNV, CDR2 YYDKDF (reference sequence). The CDR3 sequence is CATSRAGSTEAFF. The CDR3 nucleotides read TGTGCCACCAGCAGAGCGGGGAGCACTGAAGCTTTCTTT.

Comment on this clone: At one end the junction does not follow the germline gene, possibly because of a read error. The chain carries TRBV7-8 and TRBJ1-5; D perhaps matches TRBD1 (6 bases). Germline CDR1 is SGHVS and CDR2 is FQNEAQ. CDR3 length: 15 amino acids. The CDR3 DNA is TGTGCCAGCAGCTTAGGCTGGTCAGGGGATCAGGCCCAGCATTTT. It encodes CASSLGWSGDQAQHF.

The chain is built from TRBV3-1 (or the pseudogene TRBV3-2) and TRBJ2-7, with TRBD1 matching 8 bases. This CDR3 is 14 amino acids long. V trimming: 0 bases; J trimming: 12 bases; junction bases outside the gene matches: 10. The germline CDR1 and CDR2 sequences are LGHDT and YNNKEL (reference sequence). CDR3 sequence reads: CASSQDLGQGNWYF. The DNA of the CDR3 is TGTGCCAGCAGCCAAGATTTAGGACAGGGAAATTGGTACTTC.

DNA of the CDR3: TGTGCCAGCAGCGCGGGACCGCACACCGGGGAGCTGTTTTTT. Protein sequence: CASSAGPHTGELFF. The chain uses TRBV7-3 and TRBJ2-2, with D perhaps TRBD2 (6 bases). Looked up from germline, CDR1 is SGHTA and CDR2 is FQGTGA. V gave up 5 bases and J gave up 3 bases, with 10 bases separating them. This CDR3 has 14 residues.

This clone was recorded a few times. The chain combines TRBV7-3 with TRBJ2-5; 7 nucleotides agree with TRBD1. The germline gives CDR1 SGHTA, CDR2 FQGTGA. This CDR3 has 15 amino acids. The V and J ends lost 5 bases and 3 bases, in that order; junction bases with no gene match: 9. For the CDR3, the DNA is TGTGCCAGCAGCGAAAGCGACAGGGTTAAAGAGACCCAGTACTTC. Protein sequence: CASSESDRVKETQYF.

The rearrangement uses TRBV18 and TRBJ2-2; weak D call: TRBD2 (5 bases). V lost 3 bases, J lost 0 bases, and 8 bases lay in between. From germline, CDR1 is KGHSH and CDR2 LQKENI. This CDR3 spans 15 amino acids. The CDR3 bases are TGTGCCAGCTCACCCACTAGGACGAACACCGGGGAGCTGTTTTTT. This sequence encodes CASSPTRTNTGELFF.

This sequence joins TRBV6-5 and TRBJ1-5, with 8 bases matching TRBD1. Trimming cost V 7 bases and J 4 bases; bases outside gene matches: 6. This CDR3 is built from 14 residues. From germline, CDR1 is MNHEY and CDR2 SVGAGI. The CDR3 coding sequence is TGTGCCAGCATTCCGGGACAGGTAAATCAGCCCCAGCATTTT. Translation: CASIPGQVNQPQHF.

The chain links TRBV6-5 to TRBJ1-1; D call uncertain. Germline CDR1 reads MNHEY; CDR2 reads SVGAGI. Trimming took off 0 bases at V and 0 bases at J, with 5 bases between the two ends. CDR3 length: 14 residues. CDR3 residues: CASSYSYLNTEAFF. The CDR3 nucleotides are TGTGCCAGCAGTTACTCGTATTTGAACACTGAAGCTTTCTTT.

This clone was detected only a few times. The gene calls are TRBV19 and TRBJ1-1, with unresolved D. Germline V gene data show CDR1 as LNHDA and CDR2 as SQIVND (reference sequence). This CDR3 region has 13 residues. Trimming took off 5 bases at V and 0 bases at J, with 7 bases between the two ends. Here the CDR3 DNA reads TGTGCCAGTAGTGTACAGATGAACACTGAAGCTTTCTTT. Its protein is CASSVQMNTEAFF.

The chain joins TRBV7-9 to TRBJ2-1; D is possibly TRBD1 (6 bases). In germline, CDR1 is SEHNR, CDR2 FQNEAQ (reference sequence). V was pared by 4 bases and J by 0 bases, with 13 bases between. The CDR3 has 16 amino acids. In DNA form, the CDR3 reads TGTGCCAGCAGCTCTGACAGGTACTCCTCCTACAATGAGCAGTTCTTC. Amino acid sequence: CASSSDRYSSYNEQFF.

The genes are TRBV6-5 and TRBJ2-7; D remains ambiguous. CDR3 length equals 13 residues. Germline CDR1 and CDR2: MNHEY and SVGAGI. The V end lost 0 bases, the J end lost 6 bases, and 9 bases lay between the germline ends. The CDR3 DNA is TGTGCCAGCAGTTACTCCTCTTTCTTCGAGCAGTACTTC. Its translation: CASSYSSFFEQYF.

CDR3 sequence reads: CASSSQSSEYNEQFF. The CDR3 DNA follows: TGTGCCAGCAGCTCCCAATCTAGCGAATACAATGAGCAGTTCTTC. V is TRBV7-3 and J is TRBJ2-1; TRBD2 might be the D (6 bases). V gave up 4 bases and J gave up 4 bases, with 14 bases separating them. Germline CDR1 and CDR2: SGHTA and FQGTGA. The CDR3 extends over 15 amino acids.

The count of this clone is one. The chain links TRBV7-2 to TRBJ1-1, with unresolved D. Germline lookup yields CDR1 SGHTA and CDR2 FQGNSA. The CDR3 contains 13 residues. V lost 5 bases and J lost 2, with 9 bases in between. The CDR3 protein is CASSLPSNTEAFF. The CDR3 DNA sequence: TGTGCCAGCAGCCTACCGAGCAACACTGAAGCTTTCTTT.

As for this clone: The sample carries other DNA sequences with the same CDR3. J is TRBJ1-1 and V is TRBV6-1; D is unclear. The V gene lost 1 base and the J gene lost 4 bases, with 7 bases spanning the gap. The CDR3 contains 13 residues. Looked up from germline, CDR1 is MNHNS and CDR2 is SASEGT. CDR3 residues: CASSEERVTEAFF. The CDR3 coding sequence is TGTGCCAGCAGTGAAGAGAGGGTCACTGAAGCTTTCTTT.

This clone was seen just once. The V call is TRBV15, the J call TRBJ2-7, with 9 bases that match TRBD2. The germline gives CDR1 LNHNV, CDR2 YYDKDF (reference sequence). Trimming cost V 0 bases and J 5 bases; bases outside gene matches: 14. This CDR3 spans 18 amino acids. Written as DNA, the CDR3 is TGTGCCACCAGCAGAGATCTGGCTAGCGGGAAGGTAGTCAACGAGCAGTACTTC. Protein product: CATSRDLASGKVVNEQYF.

The CDR3 region is CASGETGSNQPQHF. CDR3 DNA sequence: TGTGCCTCTGGGGAGACAGGTAGCAATCAGCCCCAGCATTTT. The chain joins TRBV19 to TRBJ1-5, with D perhaps matching TRBD1 (6 bases). Germline CDR1 LNHDA, CDR2 SQIVND (reference sequence). V lost 11 bases and J lost 0, with 14 bases in between. This CDR3 contains 14 residues.

V usage is TRBV4-2 and J usage is TRBJ2-1; 8 positions match TRBD1. CDR1 and CDR2 (germline): LGHNA, YNFKEQ. J lost 7 bases, V lost 0 bases, and 8 bases had no gene match. This CDR3 has 16 amino acids. For the CDR3, the DNA is TGTGCCAGCAGCCAAGAAGGGCAGGGGGCTTGGAATGAGCAGTTCTTC. Protein sequence: CASSQEGQGAWNEQFF.

The chain links TRBV5-1 to TRBJ2-1, with a weak D call TRBD1 (7 bases). The CDR3 is 15 amino acids. Germline CDR1 and CDR2: SGHRS and YFSETQ. V was trimmed by 2 bases and J by 9 bases, leaving 18 bases between them. DNA of the CDR3: TGCGCCAGCAGCTTACCGGGACTCCCAGGGGGTGAGCAGTTCTTC. It yields the protein CASSLPGLPGGEQFF.

CDR3 DNA sequence: TGTGCCAGCAGCCAAGGACAGGGGCGGATCTATGGCTACACCTTC. Its protein product is CASSQGQGRIYGYTF. The chain carries TRBV14 and TRBJ1-2; 8 bases are a match to TRBD1. Trimming took 1 base from V and 4 from J; bases not matched to a gene: 5. Germline CDR1 reads SGHDN; CDR2 reads FVKESK. The CDR3 contains 15 residues.